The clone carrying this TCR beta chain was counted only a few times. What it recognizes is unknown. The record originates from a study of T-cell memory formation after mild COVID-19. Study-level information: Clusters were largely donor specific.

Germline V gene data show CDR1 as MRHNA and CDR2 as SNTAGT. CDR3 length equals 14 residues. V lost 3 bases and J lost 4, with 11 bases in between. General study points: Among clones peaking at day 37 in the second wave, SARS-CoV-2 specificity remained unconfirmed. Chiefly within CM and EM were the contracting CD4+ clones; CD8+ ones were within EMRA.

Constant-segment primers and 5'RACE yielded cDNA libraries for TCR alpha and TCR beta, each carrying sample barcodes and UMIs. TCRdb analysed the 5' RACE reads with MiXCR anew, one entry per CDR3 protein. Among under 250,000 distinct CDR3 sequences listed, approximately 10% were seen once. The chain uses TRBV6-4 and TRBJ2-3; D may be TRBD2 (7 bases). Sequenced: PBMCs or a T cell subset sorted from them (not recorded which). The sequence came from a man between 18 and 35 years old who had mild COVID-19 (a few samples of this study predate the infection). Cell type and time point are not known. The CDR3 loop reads CASSEGGGADTQYF. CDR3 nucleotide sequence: TGTGCCAGCAGTGAAGGAGGGGGGGCAGATACGCAGTATTTT.